The next 17 T cell receptor beta chains were all read from a single sample in a study of blood T cell repertoires in COVID-19. Clones were sequenced by immunoSEQ multiplex PCR, and TCRdb holds only the in-frame ones, with some missing. This table has around 200,000 clones, 87% appearing once. Sequenced input: peripheral blood. The source of these receptors is a man aged 35-49 years with active or convalescent COVID-19.

This sequence joins TRBV23-1 and TRBJ2-2, with D hard to call. Being an ORF, TRBV23-1 has a function that is uncertain. The CDR3 loop spans 17 amino acids. V shed 4 bases and J shed 0 bases, with 15 bases lying between them. CDR3 sequence (DNA): TGCGCCAGCAGTCCGCGTACGAGAAACGCGAACACCGGGGAGCTGTTTTTT. It specifies CASSPRTRNANTGELFF.

J is TRBJ1-1 and V is TRBV19, with D perhaps TRBD1 (6 bases). The V gene's germline CDR1 is LNHDA and CDR2 SQIVND (reference sequence). V was trimmed by 5 bases and J by 4 bases, leaving 14 bases between them. The CDR3 extends over 14 amino acids. This chain's CDR3 is CASSPETGLTEAFF. The CDR3 nucleotides read TGTGCCAGTAGTCCGGAGACAGGACTCACTGAAGCTTTCTTT.

V and J are TRBV6-6 and TRBJ1-2, with 7 positions matching TRBD1. The J segment lost 4 bases and the V segment lost 6 bases, leaving 11 bases of the junction unmatched. Germline V gene lookup returns CDR1 MNHNY and CDR2 SVGAGI (reference sequence). CDR3 length: 15 amino acids. The CDR3 reads CASSLDGGGSYGYTF. CDR3 coding DNA: TGTGCCAGCAGCCTGGATGGAGGGGGCAGCTATGGCTACACCTTC.

The chain has TRBV4-3 and TRBJ1-2, with D possibly matching TRBD1 (6 bases). V shed 2 bases and J shed 4 bases, with 8 bases lying between them. Germline assignment: CDR1 LGHNA and CDR2 YSLEER. CDR3 length: 13 residues. CDR3 amino acids: CASSQQDSYGYTF. Written as DNA, the CDR3 is TGCGCCAGCAGCCAACAGGACAGCTATGGCTACACCTTC.

The CDR3 DNA sequence: TGTGCCTGGAGTGTTGGGACAGAATTATCGTACTATGGCTACACCTTC. Translating gives CAWSVGTELSYYGYTF. This chain connects TRBV30 to TRBJ1-2, with 7 bases identical to TRBD1. The V gene's germline CDR1 is GTSNPN and CDR2 SVGIG (reference sequence). The CDR3 sequence is 16 residues long. V lost 0 bases to trimming and J lost 3 bases; unmatched junction nucleotides: 10.

CDR3 loop: CASTRRDSEAFF. Written as DNA, the CDR3 is TGCGCCAGCACACGGAGGGACAGTGAAGCTTTCTTT. This chain connects TRBV10-2 to TRBJ1-1; 7 nucleotides line up with TRBD1. Trimming at V came to 7 bases and at J to 7 bases, leaving 6 bases not matched to a gene. The CDR3 spans 12 residues. Germline loops: CDR1 WSHSY, CDR2 SAAADI.

J is TRBJ2-7 and V is TRBV5-8; D gene unclear. V dropped 4 bases and J dropped 2 bases, with 22 bases sitting between them. CDR1 SGHTS and CDR2 YDEGEE come from the germline V gene. CDR3 length equals 17 residues. CDR3 sequence reads: CASSPLFRLGRTYEQYF. Written as DNA, the CDR3 is TGTGCCAGCAGCCCCCTCTTCCGCCTTGGCAGAACCTACGAGCAGTACTTC.

J is TRBJ2-1 and V is TRBV5-1, with D perhaps TRBD1 (6 bases). Trimming took 2 bases from V and 4 from J, leaving 10 bases between them. Germline V gives CDR1 SGHRS, CDR2 YFSETQ. The CDR3 is 14 amino acids. CDR3: CASSFGTPYNEQFF. In nucleotides, the CDR3 is TGCGCCAGCAGCTTCGGGACACCGTACAATGAGCAGTTCTTC.

The chain uses TRBV7-2 and TRBJ1-5; unclear D gene. CDR1 and CDR2 from the germline V gene are SGHTA and FQGNSA. V lost 5 bases and J 7 bases, leaving 9 bases between the germline ends. The length of the CDR3 is 12 residues. CDR3 DNA sequence: TGTGCCAGCAGCATGTCTAGCCAGCCCCAGCATTTT. Protein: CASSMSSQPQHF.

The chain has TRBV7-3 and TRBJ1-2; D may be TRBD1 (5 bases). Germline V gene sequence: CDR1 SGHTA, CDR2 FQGTGA. The V end was cut by 2 bases, the J end by 6 bases, with 10 bases between. The CDR3 contains 13 residues. DNA of the CDR3: TGTGCCAGCAGCTTACAGGGTTTCGATGGCTACACCTTC. Protein product: CASSLQGFDGYTF.

The V gene is TRBV6-6, the J gene TRBJ1-2; 9 bases are shared with TRBD1. This CDR3 is built from 15 residues. V was pared by 5 bases and J by 0 bases, with 4 bases of the junction left unmatched. Germline V lookup: CDR1 MNHNY, CDR2 SVGAGI (reference sequence). The chain's CDR3 is CASSRTGETNYGYTF. CDR3 coding DNA: TGTGCCAGCAGTCGGACAGGGGAGACTAACTATGGCTACACCTTC.

This chain joins TRBV3-1 (or the pseudogene TRBV3-2) and TRBJ2-5; D possibly corresponds to TRBD2 (6 bases). This CDR3 spans 16 amino acids. V lost 0 bases and J lost 5, with 16 bases in between. Germline V CDR1 and CDR2: LGHDT, YNNKEL (reference sequence). The CDR3, as DNA: TGTGCCAGCAGCCAAGAAAGCCCTTTTCGGGAGGAGACCCAGTACTTC. Translation gives CASSQESPFREETQYF.

The chain carries TRBV5-1 and TRBJ1-6, with D possibly TRBD1 on 6 matching bases. CDR1 is SGHRS, CDR2 YFSETQ, per germline. Trimming removed 4 bases from V and 6 bases from J, with 14 bases in between. This CDR3 comprises 15 residues. CDR3 region: CASSASPQGNSPLHF. The CDR3 DNA reads as TGCGCCAGCAGCGCTTCACCACAGGGTAATTCACCCCTCCACTTT.

The CDR3: CASSSRTGFGGELFF. The CDR3 DNA reads as TGCGCCAGCAGCTCGAGGACAGGGTTTGGTGGGGAGCTGTTTTTT. V and J are TRBV5-1 and TRBJ2-2, with 8 bases aligning to TRBD1. V trimming: 3 bases; J trimming: 8 bases; junction bases outside the gene matches: 9. Germline V gene sequence: CDR1 SGHRS, CDR2 YFSETQ. CDR3 length: 15 residues. Variable domain in full (rest from reference TRBV5-1 and TRBJ2-2): KAGVTQTPRYLIKTRGQQVTLSCSPISGHRSVSWYQQTPGQGLQFLFEYFSETQRNKGNFPGRFSGRQFSNSRSEMNVSTLELGDSALYLCASSSRTGFGGELFFGEGSRLTVL.

This chain connects TRBV15 to TRBJ1-5; 9 bases fit TRBD1. The germline V gene encodes CDR1 LNHNV and CDR2 YYDKDF (reference sequence). There are 15 residues in the CDR3. V lost 3 bases to trimming and J lost 7 bases; unmatched junction nucleotides: 7. As DNA, the CDR3 is TGTGCCACCAGCAGGGACAGGGGCCCTCTACAGCCCCAGCATTTT. It is translated as CATSRDRGPLQPQHF.

The V and J genes are TRBV20-1 and TRBJ1-1, with 7 bases identical to TRBD1. The CDR3 extends over 15 amino acids. Unmatched junction bases numbered 7, after V lost 3 bases and J lost 0 bases. Per germline, CDR1 DFQATT and CDR2 SNEGSKA (reference sequence). The CDR3 reads CSASGTVLMNTEAFF. In nucleotides, the CDR3 is TGCAGTGCTAGTGGGACAGTTTTAATGAACACTGAAGCTTTCTTT.

The chain has TRBV18 and TRBJ1-5; weak D call: TRBD1 (5 bases). Trimming cost V 0 bases and J 4 bases, with 10 bases left between them. The CDR3 length is 15 residues. The germline V gene encodes CDR1 KGHSH and CDR2 LQKENI. CDR3 amino acids: CASSPPGRGNQPQHF. The CDR3 region has the DNA TGTGCCAGCTCACCACCGGGGAGGGGAAATCAGCCCCAGCATTTT.